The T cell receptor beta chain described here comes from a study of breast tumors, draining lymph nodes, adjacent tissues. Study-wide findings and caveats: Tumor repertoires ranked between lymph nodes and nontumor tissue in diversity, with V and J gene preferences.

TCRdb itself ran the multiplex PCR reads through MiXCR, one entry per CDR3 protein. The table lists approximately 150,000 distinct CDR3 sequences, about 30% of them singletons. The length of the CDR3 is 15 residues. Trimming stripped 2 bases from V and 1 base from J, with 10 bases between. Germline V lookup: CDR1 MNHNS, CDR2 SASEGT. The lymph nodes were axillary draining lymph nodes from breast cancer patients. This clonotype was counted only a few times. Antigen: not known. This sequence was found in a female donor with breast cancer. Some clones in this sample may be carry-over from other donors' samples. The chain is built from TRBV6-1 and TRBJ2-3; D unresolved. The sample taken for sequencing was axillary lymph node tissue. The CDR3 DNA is TGTGCCAGCAGTGAATTGGGGATGGGCACAGATACGCAGTATTTT. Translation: CASSELGMGTDTQYF.